The clone carrying this TCR beta chain was counted ten times or more. RNA transcripts gave rise to amplified TCR beta CDR3 regions. The HTBI primer set was used in a first-round RT-PCR of the TCR CDR3. TCRdb reprocessed the multiplex PCR reads with MiXCR, giving one entry per CDR3 protein. The repertoire has around 520,000 distinct CDR3 sequences, around 15% of them found once; the top ten carry about 15%. The sample belongs to a study of T cells in Graves' hyperthyroidism and ophthalmopathy. The definition of stable Graves' hyperthyroidism was no ophthalmopathy progression within 18 months. Each patient was aged 18 to 65 and had newly diagnosed hyperthyroidism of under 2 months' duration. Not enrolled were patients with uncontrolled infection, other autoimmune disease, pregnancy or lactation. J lost 2 bases, V lost 0 bases, and 6 bases had no gene match. The CDR3 spans 16 residues. The germline CDR1 and CDR2 sequences are SGHRS and YFSETQ.

The sequenced material came from blood. The rearrangement uses TRBV5-1 and TRBJ2-3; 7 positions match TRBD2. The clonotype was recovered from a woman aged 35 to 49 with Graves' hyperthyroidism. This CDR3 is CASSLAAGEFTDTQYF. The DNA for the CDR3 is TGCGCCAGCAGCTTGGCCGCGGGGGAATTCACAGATACGCAGTATTTT. The full variable domain, completed using reference TRBV5-1 and TRBJ2-3, is KAGVTQTPRYLIKTRGQQVTLSCSPISGHRSVSWYQQTPGQGLQFLFEYFSETQRNKGNFPGRFSGRQFSNSRSEMNVSTLELGDSALYLCASSLAAGEFTDTQYFGPGTRLTVL.